These 32 T cell receptor beta chains share one sample of origin, sequenced in a study of T-cell memory formation after mild COVID-19. TCRdb re-called the 5' RACE reads through MiXCR, storing one row per CDR3 protein. This sample has some 250,000 distinct CDR3 sequences, with more than 15% found just once. Sequenced material: PBMCs or a T cell subset sorted from them (not recorded which). The receptors come from a young man who had mild COVID-19 (a few samples of this study predate the infection). Cell type and time point are not known.

This clonotype was seen a few times. The chain employs TRBV7-9 and TRBJ2-7, with no clear D. The germline V gene encodes CDR1 SEHNR and CDR2 FQNEAQ (reference sequence). V was clipped by 1 base and J by 5 bases, with 12 bases between them. The CDR3 is 14 amino acids. For the CDR3, the DNA is TGTGCCAGCAGCTTAGTCGGCGATGCACACGAGCAGTACTTC. As protein: CASSLVGDAHEQYF.

This chain uses TRBV6-6 with TRBJ2-3, with TRBD2 identical over 10 bases. V was pared by 6 bases and J by 2 bases, with 5 bases of the junction left unmatched. CDR1 and CDR2 from the germline V gene are MNHNY and SVGAGI (reference sequence). The CDR3 sequence is 15 residues long. CDR3: CASSLGLANTDTQYF. The CDR3 DNA reads TGTGCCAGCAGCCTGGGACTAGCGAACACAGATACGCAGTATTTT.

This chain's CDR3 is CSAPAIGTDTQYF. The CDR3 bases are TGCAGTGCCCCCGCGATCGGCACAGATACGCAGTATTTT. The genes are TRBV20-1 and TRBJ2-3; no definite D call. With 6 bases removed from V and 1 base from J, the gap between germline ends came to 11 bases. CDR1 and CDR2 from the germline V gene are DFQATT and SNEGSKA (reference sequence). The CDR3 covers 13 residues.

There are a few counts of this clonotype. The rearrangement links TRBV20-1 to TRBJ2-3; a weak D match, TRBD2 (6 bases). The CDR3 totals 13 residues. Trimming removed 3 bases from V and 5 bases from J, with 12 bases in between. Germline V lookup: CDR1 DFQATT, CDR2 SNEGSKA (reference sequence). The CDR3 loop reads CSASFLGGDTQYF. The CDR3 DNA sequence: TGCAGTGCTAGCTTTCTCGGGGGAGATACGCAGTATTTT.

This clonotype was counted many times. V is TRBV9 and J is TRBJ2-3; D assignment may be TRBD1 or TRBD2 (6 bases each). Germline V CDR1 and CDR2: SGDLS, YYNGEE. This CDR3 region has 16 residues. The ends were cut back, 1 base at V and 4 bases at J, with 16 bases in the middle. The CDR3 region has the DNA TGTGCCAGCAGCGTATTCCCAGGGGAGGTTGCAGATACGCAGTATTTT. Its protein is CASSVFPGEVADTQYF.

The rearrangement joins TRBV5-1 to TRBJ2-7; maybe TRBD2 (5 bases). The germline V and J ends were trimmed by 4 bases and 3 bases, with 14 bases remaining between them. The CDR3 totals 14 residues. Germline V CDR1 and CDR2: SGHRS, YFSETQ. CDR3 protein: CASSLQPGNYEQYV. CDR3 coding DNA: TGCGCCAGCAGCCTTCAACCGGGGAACTACGAGCAGTACGTC.

The gene calls are TRBV28 and TRBJ2-2; D not certain. The CDR3 totals 14 residues. In germline, CDR1 is MDHEN, CDR2 SYDVKM. V was cut by 6 bases and J by 4 bases, with 12 bases left in between. The CDR3 protein is CASSPRHFTGELFF. As DNA, the CDR3 is TGTGCCAGCAGCCCAAGACACTTCACCGGGGAGCTGTTTTTT.

Points on this clonotype: This may come from a read error, since a much larger clone is one base off. V and J are TRBV6-2 or TRBV6-3 and TRBJ2-1; TRBD2 matches at 8 bases. Trimming cost V 7 bases and J 12 bases; bases outside gene matches: 14. Germline V gene data show CDR1 as MNHEY and CDR2 as SVGEGT. There are 14 residues in the CDR3. CDR3 in amino acids: CASTLSCGGRGQFF. The CDR3, as DNA: TGTGCCAGCACCCTCTCATGCGGGGGGCGAGGGCAGTTCTTC.

The chain uses TRBV7-8 and TRBJ2-7; 11 nucleotides line up with TRBD2. Unmatched junction bases numbered 14, after V lost 7 bases and J lost 9 bases. CDR3 length equals 15 residues. From germline, CDR1 is SGHVS and CDR2 FQNEAQ. The CDR3 sequence: CASTQRRLAGGRQYF. The CDR3 DNA reads as TGTGCCAGCACCCAACGGAGGCTAGCGGGGGGCCGGCAGTACTTC.

This rearrangement joins TRBV6-1 to TRBJ2-3; 11 positions match TRBD1. Unmatched junction bases numbered 4, after V lost 6 bases and J lost 5 bases. The CDR3 is 14 amino acids. Germline lookup yields CDR1 MNHNS and CDR2 SASEGT. The CDR3 spells CASSGQGAIDTQYF. Written as DNA, the CDR3 is TGTGCCAGCAGCGGACAGGGGGCGATAGATACGCAGTATTTT.

DNA of the CDR3: TGTGCCAGCAGCCAGACGGACAGGGGCGGCTATGGCTACACCTTC. Protein product: CASSQTDRGGYGYTF. This chain uses TRBV4-2 with TRBJ1-2, with 9 nucleotides matching TRBD1. The germline gives CDR1 LGHNA, CDR2 YNFKEQ. Unmatched junction bases numbered 6, after V lost 3 bases and J lost 4 bases. The CDR3 contains 15 residues.

J is TRBJ2-2 and V is TRBV6-5; D possibly corresponds to TRBD2 (5 bases). CDR3 size: 14 residues. Germline V gene data show CDR1 as MNHEY and CDR2 as SVGAGI. The V end lost 5 bases, the J end lost 3 bases, and 10 bases lay between the germline ends. CDR3 nucleotides: TGTGCCAGCAGTCCGGGATTCTACACCGGGGAGCTGTTTTTT. Translation gives CASSPGFYTGELFF.

The chain recombines TRBV14 with TRBJ2-7; maybe TRBD1 (6 bases). The V gene's germline CDR1 is SGHDN and CDR2 FVKESK. This CDR3 region has 13 residues. Trimming stripped 8 bases from V and 5 bases from J, with 16 bases between. The CDR3 loop is CASARGEWDEQYF. DNA for the CDR3: TGTGCCAGCGCCAGGGGCGAATGGGACGAGCAGTACTTC.

This clonotype has at least ten counts. The germline gene is not matched at one end of the junction; a read error may be the cause. The rearrangement links TRBV20-1 to TRBJ2-6; a weak D match, TRBD2 (7 bases). The CDR3 consists of 21 residues. Per the germline V gene, CDR1 is DFQATT and CDR2 is SNEGSKA (reference sequence). The CDR3 nucleotides read TGCAGTGCTAGAGGGGGGGGCAGGCATACCGAGGGAAGCTCTGCGGCCAACGTCCTGACTTTC. Translation gives CSARGGGRHTEGSSAANVLTF.

This chain's CDR3 is CASSPKAGGHGTEAFF. Written as DNA, the CDR3 is TGTGCCAGCAGTCCTAAAGCTGGGGGACACGGCACTGAAGCTTTCTTT. The chain has TRBV7-2 and TRBJ1-1; tentatively, D is TRBD1 (6 bases). The CDR3 spans 16 residues. V was pared by 6 bases and J by 4 bases, with 21 bases between. Germline CDR1 is SGHTA and CDR2 is FQGNSA.

Regarding this clonotype: Germline and junction disagree at one end, which may indicate a read error. The CDR3 DNA reads TGTGCCACGAGTGGACAGGCGGGCACAGATACGCAGTATTTT. It specifies CATSGQAGTDTQYF. The chain joins TRBV24-1 to TRBJ2-3; 7 nucleotides line up with TRBD1. The CDR3 runs to 14 residues. Germline CDR1 is KGHDR and CDR2 is SFDVKD.

This chain connects TRBV6-6 to TRBJ1-2; D gene unclear. Trimming shortened V by 2 bases and J by 1 base, and 14 bases separated the two germline ends. Germline-derived CDR1 and CDR2 are MNHNY and SVGAGI (reference sequence). This CDR3 is 16 amino acids long. The CDR3 DNA is TGTGCCAGCAGTTACGGCGACGGACTCGTTAACTATGGCTACACCTTC. Its translation: CASSYGDGLVNYGYTF.

This clonotype was observed a few times. The chain combines TRBV6-2 or TRBV6-3 with TRBJ2-5, with D unresolved. The CDR3 contains 13 residues. V was clipped by 2 bases and J by 4 bases, with 8 bases between them. The germline gives CDR1 MNHEY, CDR2 SVGEGT. The CDR3 DNA reads as TGTGCCAGCAGTTACGGCGGATTAGAGACCCAGTACTTC. Residues: CASSYGGLETQYF.

This clonotype occurred a few times. V gene TRBV7-2 combines with J gene TRBJ2-2, with D perhaps matching TRBD2 (6 bases). Germline V lookup: CDR1 SGHTA, CDR2 FQGNSA. The CDR3 extends over 15 amino acids. Deletions cut 8 bases from V and 3 bases from J, with 16 bases between. The CDR3 spells CASCPYSGYTGELFF. The CDR3 DNA reads as TGTGCCAGCTGCCCTTATAGCGGCTACACCGGGGAGCTGTTTTTT.

This clonotype was recorded a few times. The genes are TRBV4-1 and TRBJ1-5; D remains ambiguous. The CDR3 runs 16 residues. CDR1 and CDR2 from the germline V gene are MGHRA and YSYEKL. The V end lost 3 bases, the J end lost 2 bases, and 14 bases lay between the germline ends. DNA of the CDR3: TGCGCCAGCAGCCAGGAGCGGGCCGGGGGCAATCAGCCCCAGCATTTT. This encodes CASSQERAGGNQPQHF.

The chain recombines TRBV5-1 with TRBJ1-3; D is perhaps TRBD1 (6 bases). Trimming left V 0 bases short and J 3 bases short, with 13 bases between. The CDR3 contains 16 residues. Germline-derived CDR1 and CDR2 are SGHRS and YFSETQ. The CDR3: CASSLDRDFLGNTIYF. The CDR3 DNA follows: TGCGCCAGCAGCTTGGACAGGGATTTTCTTGGAAACACCATATATTTT.

CDR3 amino acids: CASSTRVSNYGYTF. The CDR3 DNA reads as TGTGCCAGCAGCACCAGGGTGTCTAACTATGGCTACACCTTC. The J gene is TRBJ1-2, the V gene TRBV11-2, with a possible D match to TRBD1 (5 bases). This CDR3 has 14 residues. Germline V gene data show CDR1 as SGHAT and CDR2 as FQNNGV. V lost 5 bases and J 0 bases, leaving 10 bases between the germline ends.

This clonotype has only a few counts. The rearrangement uses TRBV20-1 and TRBJ1-3, with D uncertain. V was cut by 3 bases and J by 5 bases, with 14 bases left in between. Per germline, CDR1 DFQATT and CDR2 SNEGSKA (reference sequence). This CDR3 is 14 amino acids long. CDR3 coding DNA: TGCAGTGCTAGGGAAACCGGGGTGCGAAACACCATATATTTT. It is translated as CSARETGVRNTIYF.

The V gene is TRBV10-3, the J gene TRBJ2-3; 8 bases map to TRBD1. The CDR3 has 15 residues. With V trimmed by 2 bases and J by 4 bases, 5 bases remained unmatched. The germline CDR1 and CDR2 sequences are ENHRY and SYGVKD. CDR3 sequence (DNA): TGTGCCATCAGTGAGGGACAGGGTAGGGCAGATACGCAGTATTTT. It encodes CAISEGQGRADTQYF.

The chain joins TRBV4-1 to TRBJ1-1; 9 nucleotides line up with TRBD1. CDR3 length: 16 amino acids. V lost 4 bases to trimming and J lost 1 base; unmatched junction nucleotides: 7. Germline CDR1 and CDR2: MGHRA and YSYEKL. CDR3 sequence (DNA): TGCGCCAGCAGCCGACAACAGGGGGCCGGGAACACTGAAGCTTTCTTT. Translated: CASSRQQGAGNTEAFF.

This clonotype was found a few times. This chain links TRBV20-1 with TRBJ2-3; D is possibly TRBD2 (6 bases). The ends were cut back, 7 bases at V and 10 bases at J, with 15 bases in the middle. The CDR3 is 11 amino acids. Germline-derived CDR1 and CDR2 are DFQATT and SNEGSKA (reference sequence). The CDR3 DNA follows: TGCAGTGGTACTAGCATCAAGGCGCAGTATTTT. Its protein product is CSGTSIKAQYF.

This clonotype was seen only once. This sequence joins TRBV7-9 and TRBJ1-1; perhaps TRBD1 as D (5 bases). Germline CDR1 is SEHNR and CDR2 is FQNEAQ (reference sequence). The CDR3 sequence is 14 residues long. V was pared by 1 base and J by 5 bases, with 11 bases between. CDR3 residues: CASSLGGYGTEAFF. The CDR3, as DNA: TGTGCCAGCAGCTTAGGGGGGTACGGGACTGAAGCTTTCTTT.

This clonotype has a handful of counts. The chain recombines TRBV5-4 with TRBJ2-1, with D perhaps TRBD1 (6 bases). CDR1 is SGHNT and CDR2 is YYREEE in the germline V gene (reference sequence). CDR3 length: 13 amino acids. The ends were cut back, 3 bases at V and 13 bases at J, with 17 bases in the middle. For the CDR3, the DNA is TGTGCCAGCAGCTCAGGGGAGCGGTCCCTTCAGTTCTTC. It encodes CASSSGERSLQFF.

In its sample, this clonotype was seen a few times. The V and J genes are TRBV5-1 and TRBJ2-7; a weak D match, TRBD1 (6 bases). V shed 2 bases and J shed 5 bases, with 14 bases lying between them. Germline V gene sequence: CDR1 SGHRS, CDR2 YFSETQ. The CDR3 consists of 14 residues. This chain's CDR3 is CASSLGGLADEQYF. Written as DNA, the CDR3 is TGCGCCAGCAGCTTAGGGGGATTAGCAGACGAGCAGTACTTC.

This clonotype was recorded a few times. The junction and the germline gene differ at one end; a read error may be behind it. The chain employs TRBV5-1 and TRBJ2-7; D gene unclear. Per the germline V gene, CDR1 is SGHRS and CDR2 is YFSETQ. This CDR3 contains 13 residues. Here the CDR3 reads CASSFADPDRLDF. CDR3 nucleotide sequence: TGCGCCAGCAGCTTCGCAGACCCCGATAGGCTGGACTTC. The full variable domain, rest sourced from reference TRBV5-1 and TRBJ2-7, is KAGVTQTPRYLIKTRGQQVTLSCSPISGHRSVSWYQQTPGQGLQFLFEYFSETQRNKGNFPGRFSGRQFSNSRSEMNVSTLELGDSALYLCASSFADPDRLDFGPGTRLTVT.

The J gene is TRBJ2-3, the V gene TRBV9; 12 bases match TRBD2. From germline, CDR1 is SGDLS and CDR2 YYNGEE. The CDR3 extends over 16 amino acids. The V segment lost 3 bases and the J segment 5 bases; nucleotides outside the gene matches: 7. CDR3 coding DNA: TGTGCCAGCAGCGGGCAACGGACTAGCGGGGTAGATACGCAGTATTTT. As protein: CASSGQRTSGVDTQYF.

The chain uses TRBV28 and TRBJ2-7; D unclear. The germline gives CDR1 MDHEN, CDR2 SYDVKM. The CDR3 is 13 amino acids. The V end was cut by 4 bases, the J end by 0 bases, with 7 bases between. DNA for the CDR3: TGTGCCAGCAGTTGGGGTAGCTCCTACGAGCAGTACGTC. Protein: CASSWGSSYEQYV.